A single sample gave rise to the 27 T cell receptor beta chains below, sequenced in a study of spatial heterogeneity in lung cancer. Time point defined: sample taken at primary tumor resection. Extraction of whole RNA from tumor, nontumor lung or frozen PBMC preceded unsorted sequencing. Via MiXCR, TCRdb re-called the 5' RACE reads, giving one row per CDR3 protein. Of tens of thousands of distinct CDR3 sequences listed, 10% to 15% are singletons. The source material was PBMCs, sampled at surgery. The receptors were gathered from a male donor with early-stage non-small cell lung cancer.

This clonotype was seen only a few times. CDR3 loop: CASKLDRAVLETQYF. Here the CDR3 DNA reads TGTGCCAGTAAGCTCGACAGGGCGGTTTTAGAGACCCAGTACTTC. The chain is built from TRBV6-1 and TRBJ2-5; 7 positions match TRBD1. J was trimmed by 4 bases and V by 9 bases; bases with no gene match: 14. Germline lookup yields CDR1 MNHNS and CDR2 SASEGT. The CDR3 is made up of 15 amino acids.

This clonotype showed up just a few times. J is TRBJ2-1 and V is TRBV10-3; 7 positions agree with TRBD2. Germline values: CDR1 ENHRY, CDR2 SYGVKD. The CDR3 length is 14 residues. V lost 7 bases and J lost 5; bases outside the gene matches: 8. The CDR3 nucleotides read TGTGCCATCAAGCCTAGCGGCTTTCACAATGAGCAGTTCTTC. Translation: CAIKPSGFHNEQFF.

This chain links TRBV3-1 with TRBJ2-7; 10 bases agree with TRBD2. After removal of 5 bases from V and 6 bases from J, the junction contained 7 bases not matched to a gene. The CDR3 loop spans 14 amino acids. Germline CDR1 and CDR2: LGHDT and YNNKEL (reference sequence). This chain's CDR3 is CASSSRASGSEQYF. For the CDR3, the DNA is TGTGCCAGCAGCTCCCGGGCTAGCGGGAGCGAGCAGTACTTC.

A few counts support this clonotype. The gene calls are TRBV29-1 and TRBJ1-1, with D possibly TRBD1 on 5 matching bases. The CDR3 runs 12 residues. The germline V gene encodes CDR1 SQVTM and CDR2 ANQGSEA. The V end lost 6 bases, the J end lost 4 bases, and 12 bases lay between the germline ends. CDR3 amino acids: CSVSQGVTEAFF. The CDR3 nucleotides are TGCAGCGTGAGTCAGGGAGTCACTGAAGCTTTCTTT. Using reference TRBV29-1 and TRBJ1-1 for the parts outside the CDR3, the full variable domain is SAVISQKPSRDICQRGTSLTIQCQVDSQVTMMFWYRQQPGQSLTLIATANQGSEATYESGFVIDKFPISRPNLTFSTLTVSNMSPEDSSIYLCSVSQGVTEAFFGQGTRLTVV.

The rearrangement uses TRBV6-1 and TRBJ2-3; 12 bases align to TRBD2. Germline loops: CDR1 MNHNS, CDR2 SASEGT. This CDR3 comprises 16 residues. V lost 5 bases, J lost 4 bases, and 7 bases stayed unmatched. CDR3 in amino acids: CASSRPTSGGSDTQYF. The DNA for the CDR3 is TGTGCCAGCAGTCGTCCGACTAGCGGGGGTTCAGATACGCAGTATTTT.

The chain couples TRBV13 to TRBJ1-1, with D uncertain. In germline, CDR1 is PRHDT, CDR2 FYEKMQ (reference sequence). Deletions cut 5 bases from V and 1 base from J, with 14 bases between. The CDR3 consists of 15 residues. Here the CDR3 reads CASSPRSFGNTEAFF. CDR3 in DNA: TGTGCCAGCAGCCCCCGTAGTTTCGGGAACACTGAAGCTTTCTTT.

This clonotype was detected only a few times. This chain joins TRBV24-1 and TRBJ2-7; TRBD1 matches 10 bases. V lost 0 bases to trimming and J lost 6 bases; unmatched junction nucleotides: 4. Germline values: CDR1 KGHDR, CDR2 SFDVKD. The length of the CDR3 is 15 residues. CDR3 residues: CATSDLWDRGGEQYF. DNA of the CDR3: TGTGCCACCAGTGATTTGTGGGACAGGGGCGGCGAGCAGTACTTC.

This clonotype was counted only a few times. The V gene is TRBV4-1, the J gene TRBJ2-4; no clear D. Trimming removed 1 base from V and 0 bases from J, with 10 bases in between. Looked up from germline, CDR1 is MGHRA and CDR2 is YSYEKL. This CDR3 comprises 16 residues. The CDR3 spells CASSQVDGRAKNIQYF. The CDR3 DNA reads as TGCGCCAGCAGCCAAGTGGACGGGCGAGCCAAAAACATTCAGTACTTC.

The chain employs TRBV7-3 and TRBJ2-1; TRBD2 matches 12 bases. Trimming at V came to 8 bases and at J to 7 bases, leaving 12 bases not matched to a gene. The CDR3 spans 16 residues. The germline gives CDR1 SGHTA, CDR2 FQGTGA. The CDR3 DNA reads as TGTGCCAGCGGAGAACTAGCGGGAGGTTTAGGAAATGAGCAGTTCTTC. Protein product: CASGELAGGLGNEQFF.

With respect to this clonotype: Since a much larger clone is just one base distant, this may be a read error. Here the CDR3 omits its conserved ending phenylalanine or tryptophan, so a read error is the likely source. This rearrangement joins TRBV6-6 to TRBJ2-5; D is perhaps TRBD2 (6 bases). The CDR3 length is 15 residues. V was trimmed by 6 bases and J by 1 base, leaving 15 bases between them. Per the germline V gene, CDR1 is MNHNY and CDR2 is SVGAGI (reference sequence). The CDR3 DNA reads as TGTGCCAGCAGGACGATTCGGGGGTCCCAAGAGACCCAGTACCTC. It specifies CASRTIRGSQETQYL.

This clonotype was seen a few times. The rearrangement links TRBV19 to TRBJ2-5; D might be TRBD1 (5 bases). The germline V gene encodes CDR1 LNHDA and CDR2 SQIVND (reference sequence). V was trimmed by 5 bases and J by 4 bases, leaving 14 bases between them. CDR3 size: 14 residues. Here the CDR3 reads CASSPSGRRETQYF. CDR3 coding DNA: TGTGCCAGTAGTCCATCAGGGCGAAGAGAGACCCAGTACTTC.

This clonotype was seen more than once but under ten times. The gene calls are TRBV5-1 and TRBJ2-6, with D tentatively TRBD2 (5 bases). Germline CDR1 is SGHRS and CDR2 is YFSETQ. Between the trimmed V and J ends, which lost 4 bases and 0 bases, there was a span of 14 bases. The CDR3 is made up of 17 amino acids. The CDR3 coding sequence is TGCGCCAGCAGCCTTGGAGGACGGAGCTCTGGGGCCAACGTCCTGACTTTC. Translating gives CASSLGGRSSGANVLTF.

This clonotype was seen many times. CDR3 sequence (DNA): TGTGCCAGCAGCCTCAGGGGGGCCCCCACAGATACGCAGTATTTT. Protein sequence: CASSLRGAPTDTQYF. The chain combines TRBV6-5 with TRBJ2-3; a possible D gene is TRBD1 (7 bases). V was cut by 6 bases and J by 2 bases, with 15 bases left in between. The CDR3 is made up of 15 amino acids. The germline V gene has CDR1 MNHEY and CDR2 SVGAGI.

The CDR3 DNA reads TGTGCCAGTACTTCTTTAGCGGGAGGATCGGATACGCAGTATTTT. Residues: CASTSLAGGSDTQYF. This chain joins TRBV19 and TRBJ2-3; 10 bases fit TRBD2. V was pared by 7 bases and J by 6 bases, with 10 bases of the junction left unmatched. The germline V gene has CDR1 LNHDA and CDR2 SQIVND (reference sequence). The CDR3 loop spans 15 amino acids.

This clonotype was counted only a few times. CDR3 sequence: CASSLPGRPDEDTQYF. CDR3 coding DNA: TGCGCCAGCAGCTTGCCCGGGAGGCCCGACGAGGATACGCAGTATTTT. J is TRBJ2-3 and V is TRBV5-1; 7 bases fit TRBD2. The CDR3 sequence is 16 residues long. Germline CDR1 SGHRS, CDR2 YFSETQ. J gave up 6 bases and V 1 base, and 11 bases lay outside the gene matches.

At least ten counts were recorded for this clonotype. The chain uses TRBV29-1 and TRBJ1-1, with D tentatively TRBD1 (5 bases). V was trimmed by 2 bases and J by 0 bases, leaving 10 bases between them. This CDR3 has 14 residues. Germline CDR1 reads SQVTM; CDR2 reads ANQGSEA. The CDR3 bases are TGCAGCGTTGAATGGGGGGTGTTGAACACTGAAGCTTTCTTT. Amino acids: CSVEWGVLNTEAFF.

In its sample, this clonotype was seen a few times. The V gene is TRBV11-2, the J gene TRBJ2-7, with 10 positions matching TRBD1. V lost 5 bases and J lost 4; bases outside the gene matches: 2. The CDR3 covers 13 residues. CDR1 is SGHAT and CDR2 is FQNNGV in the germline V gene. The CDR3 DNA reads TGTGCCAGCAGCCCGGACAGGGGGTACGAGCAGTACTTC. It translates to CASSPDRGYEQYF.

The V and J genes are TRBV30 and TRBJ2-7; D ambiguous. With 5 bases removed from V and 0 bases from J, the gap between germline ends came to 11 bases. This CDR3 has 13 amino acids. Germline CDR1 reads GTSNPN; CDR2 reads SVGIG (reference sequence). CDR3 amino acids: CAWGRSSSYEQYF. The CDR3 DNA reads as TGTGCCTGGGGGCGTTCTAGCTCCTACGAGCAGTACTTC.

The table lists this clonotype with a few counts. The genes are TRBV6-4 and TRBJ2-1; 11 nucleotides line up with TRBD2. Germline V gene data show CDR1 as MRHNA and CDR2 as SNTAGT. This CDR3 region has 16 residues. V was pared by 0 bases and J by 9 bases, with 7 bases of the junction left unmatched. CDR3 DNA: TGTGCCAGCAGTGACTCTCATAGCGGGGGGGCGAGTGAGCAGTTCTTC. Translated: CASSDSHSGGASEQFF.

The chain carries TRBV3-1 and TRBJ1-1, with D possibly being TRBD1 (6 bases). The V gene lost 0 bases and the J gene lost 4 bases, with 15 bases spanning the gap. Germline V lookup: CDR1 LGHDT, CDR2 YNNKEL (reference sequence). The length of the CDR3 is 16 residues. CDR3 nucleotides: TGTGCCAGCAGCCAAGATCCGTGGGGGCAGAGCACTGAAGCTTTCTTT. Encoded protein: CASSQDPWGQSTEAFF.

This clonotype was counted a few times. The V call is TRBV19, the J call TRBJ2-2; 11 nucleotides match TRBD2. The CDR3 has 14 amino acids. Germline CDR1 reads LNHDA; CDR2 reads SQIVND (reference sequence). The junction had 4 bases not matched to a gene; V was cut back by 8 bases and J by 5 bases. The DNA for the CDR3 is TGTGCCAGTTTACTAGCGGGAGCAACCGGGGAGCTGTTTTTT. As protein: CASLLAGATGELFF.

This clonotype was counted between two and nine times. This chain joins TRBV4-1 and TRBJ1-2; D is perhaps TRBD1 (5 bases). CDR1 and CDR2 from the germline V gene are MGHRA and YSYEKL. V was trimmed by 1 base and J by 6 bases, leaving 18 bases between them. The CDR3 loop spans 16 amino acids. CDR3 nucleotides: TGCGCCAGCAGCCAAGTGGCCCGTCGGGGGTGGCATGGCTACACCTTC. This translates into CASSQVARRGWHGYTF.

V and J are TRBV14 and TRBJ1-1, with 9 bases fitting TRBD1. Germline V gene sequence: CDR1 SGHDN, CDR2 FVKESK. Unmatched junction bases numbered 7, after V lost 6 bases and J lost 5 bases. There are 14 residues in the CDR3. The CDR3 coding sequence is TGTGCCAGCAGGACACACAGGGGGCGGACTGAAGCTTTCTTT. This gives the protein CASRTHRGRTEAFF. Supplemented by reference TRBV14 and TRBJ1-1, the full variable domain reads EAGVTQFPSHSVIEKGQTVTLRCDPISGHDNLYWYRRVMGKEIKFLLHFVKESKQDESGMPNNRFLAERTGGTYSTLKVQPAELEDSGVYFCASRTHRGRTEAFFGQGTRLTVV.

In its sample, this clonotype was seen a few times. This chain joins TRBV12-5 and TRBJ1-6; no clear D gene. Germline loops: CDR1 LGHNT, CDR2 FRNRAP. V was shortened by 3 bases and J by 10 bases, with 13 bases between the two germline ends. The CDR3 is 14 amino acids. The CDR3 coding sequence is TGTGCTAGTGGTTTCGAGCGTTTGGGGTCACCCCTCCACTTT. It translates to CASGFERLGSPLHF.

The rearrangement joins TRBV24-1 to TRBJ2-1; 13 nucleotides agree with TRBD2. The CDR3 runs to 13 residues. From germline, CDR1 is KGHDR and CDR2 SFDVKD. J lost 13 bases, V lost 8 bases, and 7 bases had no gene match. CDR3 bases: TGTGCCACCAAAGGACTAGCGGGAGAACATCAGTTCTTC. This encodes CATKGLAGEHQFF.

This clonotype was counted at least ten times. The genes are TRBV4-1 and TRBJ2-7, with D maybe TRBD2 (5 bases). CDR1 and CDR2 from the germline V gene are MGHRA and YSYEKL. CDR3 length: 14 residues. V lost 0 bases and J lost 4, with 10 bases in between. DNA of the CDR3: TGCGCCAGCAGCCAAGATCGGGGAAGTTACGAGCAGTACTTC. Amino acids: CASSQDRGSYEQYF.

The chain has TRBV20-1 and TRBJ2-3; 11 bases fit TRBD2. Germline CDR1 and CDR2: DFQATT and SNEGSKA (reference sequence). This CDR3 region has 17 residues. Unmatched junction bases numbered 6, after V lost 0 bases and J lost 1 base. The CDR3 is CSARELAGAIRTDTQYF. CDR3 sequence (DNA): TGCAGTGCTAGAGAACTAGCGGGGGCCATACGCACAGATACGCAGTATTTT.